This T cell receptor (beta chain) comes out of a study of cytomegalovirus exposure and HLA in healthy donors. Germline V gene sequence: CDR1 SGHTA, CDR2 FQGTGA. The CDR3 covers 14 residues. V shed 5 bases and J shed 0 bases, with 9 bases lying between them. It was with 60 Vbeta and 13 Jbeta primers that the PCR ran. This table comes from immunoSEQ multiplex PCR, and its TCRdb copy is limited to in-frame clones, with some not included. This sample has some 150,000 clones, with about 80% found just once. The chain combines TRBV7-3 with TRBJ2-3; D is perhaps TRBD2 (6 bases). The sequenced sample was PBMCs. The origin of this receptor is a man aged 25 to 40 in good health and CMV-seropositive. CDR3: CASSRRGSTDTQYF. In DNA form, the CDR3 reads TGTGCCAGCAGCCGGAGGGGTAGCACAGATACGCAGTATTTT.